The clone carrying this TCR beta chain was recorded a few times. Its antigen is undetermined. The data originate from a study of vaccination effects on CD4 cells after COVID-19. This table comes from immunoSEQ multiplex PCR, and its TCRdb copy is limited to in-frame clones, with some not included. The sample holds more than 60,000 clones, around 70% seen once. Pools of viral peptides were used by the ViraFEST assay to expand antigen-specific CD4+ T cells ahead of sequencing. Upon completion of around eleven days in culture, CD4+ T cells were isolated. Vaccination of participants consisted of two doses of either the BNT162b2 or mRNA-1273 vaccine. Per the germline V gene, CDR1 is MDHEN and CDR2 is SYDVKM. Trimming took 10 bases from V and 8 from J, leaving 17 bases between them. This CDR3 comprises 12 residues. General study points: There were few convalescent patients in the study and no early post-infection timepoints.

Sequences were derived from CD4+ T cells from PBMCs cultured with HCoV-229E spike peptides, sampled after COVID-19 vaccination. The clonotype was recovered from a human donor who received a COVID-19 vaccine. The V and J genes are TRBV28 and TRBJ1-2; D might be TRBD1 (5 bases). This CDR3 reads CAIHSPPGGYTF. The CDR3, as DNA: TGTGCCATCCATTCCCCACCAGGGGGCTACACCTTC.